Detailed here is one T cell receptor beta chain. Trimming shortened V by 5 bases and J by 2 bases, and 12 bases separated the two germline ends. Per the germline V gene, CDR1 is SGHAT and CDR2 is FQNNGV. This CDR3 is built from 14 residues. This specimen belongs to a study of control samples from healthy donors and cancer patients. Some clones are missing from TCRdb's copy, which holds only in-frame ones; the method was immunoSEQ multiplex PCR. The top ten clones hold over 4.5% of a sample with under 150,000 clones, approximately 91% of them seen once. Specimen: blood. The receptor was derived from a man aged 25-45 years in good health. The chain joins TRBV11-2 to TRBJ1-2; D perhaps matches TRBD1 (5 bases). The CDR3 region is CASSAPGRNYGYTF. The CDR3 nucleotides read TGTGCCAGCAGCGCCCCGGGACGGAACTATGGCTACACCTTC.